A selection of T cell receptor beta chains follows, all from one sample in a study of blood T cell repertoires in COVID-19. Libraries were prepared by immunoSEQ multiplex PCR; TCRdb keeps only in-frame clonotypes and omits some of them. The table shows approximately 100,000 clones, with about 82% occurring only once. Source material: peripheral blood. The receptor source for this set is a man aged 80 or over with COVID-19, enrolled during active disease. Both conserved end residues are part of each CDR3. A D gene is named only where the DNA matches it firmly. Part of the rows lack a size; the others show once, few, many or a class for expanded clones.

CDR3 DNA: TGTGCCAGCAGTACGGAACATCAGGGAGAAGCTTTCTTT
CDR3 protein: CASSTEHQGEAFF
clone size: .
D gene: .
V gene: TRBV6-5
J gene: TRBJ1-1

CDR3 DNA: TGTGCCAGCAGTTCCCTCGGAGCTAACTATGGCTACACCTTC
CDR3 protein: CASSSLGANYGYTF
clone size: .
D gene: .
V gene: TRBV28
J gene: TRBJ1-2

CDR3 DNA: TGTGCCAGCGGGGTTGGGACAGACGGCAATCAGCCCCAGCATTTT
CDR3 protein: CASGVGTDGNQPQHF
clone size: .
D gene: TRBD1
V gene: TRBV6-5
J gene: TRBJ1-5

CDR3 DNA: TGTGCCAGCACTTCCAGGAACACTGAAGCTTTCTTT
CDR3 protein: CASTSRNTEAFF
clone size: .
D gene: .
V gene: TRBV28
J gene: TRBJ1-1

CDR3 DNA: TGTGCCAGCAGCTTGAGGACTAACACAGATACGCAGTATTTT
CDR3 protein: CASSLRTNTDTQYF
clone size: .
D gene: .
V gene: TRBV5-8
J gene: TRBJ2-3

CDR3 DNA: TGTGCCAGTAGTATAGACTGGCAGGCTGAAGCTTTCTTT
CDR3 protein: CASSIDWQAEAFF
clone size: .
D gene: .
V gene: TRBV19
J gene: TRBJ1-1

CDR3 DNA: TGCGCCAGCAGCTTCAATGAGGACACTGAAGCTTTCTTT
CDR3 protein: CASSFNEDTEAFF
clone size: .
D gene: .
V gene: TRBV5-1
J gene: TRBJ1-1

CDR3 DNA: TGTGCCAGTAGTCCACAGCATGCCTATGGCTACACCTTC
CDR3 protein: CASSPQHAYGYTF
clone size: once
D gene: .
V gene: TRBV19
J gene: TRBJ1-2

CDR3 DNA: TGTGCCAGCAGATCGGAGGCAGATACGCAGTATTTT
CDR3 protein: CASRSEADTQYF
clone size: .
D gene: .
V gene: TRBV11-2
J gene: TRBJ2-3

CDR3 DNA: TGTGCCAGCACCGAGAGGGGGGGTGAGCAGTACTTC
CDR3 protein: CASTERGGEQYF
clone size: .
D gene: .
V gene: TRBV2
J gene: TRBJ2-7

CDR3 DNA: TGTGCCAGCAGTTTAGAACAGGGGAACTATGGCTACACCTTC
CDR3 protein: CASSLEQGNYGYTF
clone size: .
D gene: TRBD1
V gene: TRBV28
J gene: TRBJ1-2

CDR3 DNA: TGTGCCAGCAGCCAAACCGGGTCCGTAGGCACCGGGGAGCTGTTTTTT
CDR3 protein: CASSQTGSVGTGELFF
clone size: .
D gene: .
V gene: TRBV4-2
J gene: TRBJ2-2

CDR3 DNA: TGTGCCAGCAGTTTCCCGGGACAGGAAGTTACTGAAGCTTTCTTT
CDR3 protein: CASSFPGQEVTEAFF
clone size: .
D gene: TRBD1
V gene: TRBV28
J gene: TRBJ1-1

CDR3 DNA: TGTGCCAGCAGCAAAGCTTCCAATACAGGGGATAGCAATCAGCCCCAGCATTTT
CDR3 protein: CASSKASNTGDSNQPQHF
clone size: .
D gene: .
V gene: TRBV21-1
J gene: TRBJ1-5

CDR3 DNA: TGTGCCAGCAGCGGGGACAGGGGAGCGAATTCACCCCTCCACTTT
CDR3 protein: CASSGDRGANSPLHF
clone size: .
D gene: TRBD1
V gene: TRBV6-5
J gene: TRBJ1-6

CDR3 DNA: TGTGCCATCAGGACACCGGGACAGGGTAGGAATGAGCAGTTCTTC
CDR3 protein: CAIRTPGQGRNEQFF
clone size: .
D gene: TRBD1
V gene: TRBV10-3
J gene: TRBJ2-1